The TCR beta chain described here comes from a study of graft-versus-host responses after intestinal transplantation. Study details: Multivisceral, liver-intestinal, or isolated intestinal transplants were received by the recipients.

Data came from immunoSEQ multiplex PCR; TCRdb stores just in-frame clones and leaves some out. Here the sample spans 35,000 to 50,000 clones, approximately 94% being singletons. CDR3 size: 12 residues. Trimming took off 5 bases at V and 4 bases at J, with 8 bases between the two ends. Germline V gene data show CDR1 as SGHRS and CDR2 as YFSETQ. This clone was counted a single time. The sequencing here drew on PBMCs, taken more than 310 days after intestinal transplant. V is TRBV5-1 and J is TRBJ2-3, with unresolved D. This TCR came from a human patient who received an intestinal transplant, so some T cells may come from the graft donor. CDR3 in DNA: TGCGCCAGCAGTTCCCCTCCAGATACGCAGTATTTT. It yields the protein CASSSPPDTQYF.